Detailed here is one T cell receptor (beta chain). Antigen: not known. Clones were sequenced by immunoSEQ multiplex PCR, and TCRdb holds only the in-frame ones, with some missing. The sample has about 55,000 clones, 88% seen once; the top ten hold 6.9%. There are 15 residues in the CDR3. V gave up 4 bases and J gave up 9 bases; unmatched junction bases: 4. Germline V lookup: CDR1 SGHAT, CDR2 FQNNGV. These data belong to a study of OX40 agonist ivuxolimab in advanced cancers. The wider study: An agonistic anti-OX40 (CD134) antibody, ivuxolimab, was used to treat the patients. Two cutaneous melanoma patients and one hepatocellular carcinoma patient, three in all, had partial responses.

Broader study findings: Doses of 0.1 to 3.0 mg/kg were accompanied by clonal expansion of CD4+ and CD8+ blood T cells by week 6.

The origin of this receptor is an adult with an advanced solid tumor such as melanoma, head and neck, liver or kidney cancer. The genes are TRBV11-2 and TRBJ2-1; 15 bases line up with TRBD2. The starting material was CD4+ or CD8+ T cells sorted from blood, obtained in a trial of the OX40 agonist ivuxolimab. The CDR3 coding sequence is TGTGCCAGCAGCTCAGGACTAGCGGGAGGGGCTGAGCAGTTCTTC. Its translation: CASSSGLAGGAEQFF.